This TCR beta chain was documented in a study of shared clonotypes between healthy human individuals. TCRdb keeps only in-frame clones here, not all; method: immunoSEQ multiplex PCR. Counted here are a few million clones, approximately 96% occurring once; the ten biggest clones make up less than 0.15%. A CD45RA+ naive subset and a CD45RA-negative memory subset were split from CD4+ cells. V lost 7 bases and J lost 3, with 10 bases in between. The CDR3 runs to 12 residues. Germline V gene data show CDR1 as ENHRY and CDR2 as SYGVKD. The genes are TRBV10-3 and TRBJ2-7; D is possibly TRBD2 (6 bases). The TCR was taken from a young man in good health. The specimen was naive CD4+ T cells sorted from blood. Subset given: CD45RA+ positively selected. CDR3 DNA: TGTGCCATCAAGGGCGGGAACTACGAGCAGTACTTC. Protein: CAIKGGNYEQYF.